The sample holds many counts of the clone carrying this T cell receptor beta chain. The data derive from a study of early T cells in non-severe SARS-CoV-2 infection. One entry per CDR3 protein results from TCRdb running MiXCR on the 5' RACE reads. The sample lists approximately 46,000 distinct CDR3 sequences, 5.5% to 6.5% occurring once. The CDR3 totals 15 residues. Germline V lookup: CDR1 MDHEN, CDR2 SYDVKM. Trimming cost V 4 bases and J 9 bases, with 16 bases left between them. The sequenced sample was whole blood. The chain combines TRBV28 with TRBJ1-6; D may be TRBD1 (5 bases). The sequence was obtained from an adult who was a healthcare worker with PCR-confirmed SARS-CoV-2 infection or an uninfected control (not recorded which). CDR3 nucleotide sequence: TGTGCCAGCAGTTCCCTGGGGCAGGGTCCTTCACCCCTCCACTTT. Translated: CASSSLGQGPSPLHF.